This T cell receptor (beta chain) was found in a study of early T cells in non-severe SARS-CoV-2 infection. Whole-study findings and limits: Comparison of clonotypes with VDJdb favored anti-spike CD8 responses while missing private and CD4 specificities.

This clonotype was counted a single time. The target antigen is unknown. The TCR library protocol attached unique molecular identifiers to the individual cDNA molecules. Via MiXCR, TCRdb re-called the 5' RACE reads, giving one row per CDR3 protein. The sample gives tens of thousands of distinct CDR3 sequences, about 12% of which show up once; about 9.3% is in the top ten. CDR3 length: 16 residues. Germline CDR1 SGHAT, CDR2 FQNNGV. Trimming shortened V by 5 bases and J by 1 base, and 16 bases separated the two germline ends. V is TRBV11-2 and J is TRBJ2-3; weak D call: TRBD2 (7 bases). The TCR sequence derives from an adult who was a healthcare worker with PCR-confirmed SARS-CoV-2 infection or an uninfected control (not recorded which). The source material was whole blood, sampled at baseline. The CDR3 loop is CASSTGRGARTDTQYF. In DNA, the CDR3 is TGTGCCAGCAGCACGGGACGGGGGGCCCGCACAGATACGCAGTATTTT.